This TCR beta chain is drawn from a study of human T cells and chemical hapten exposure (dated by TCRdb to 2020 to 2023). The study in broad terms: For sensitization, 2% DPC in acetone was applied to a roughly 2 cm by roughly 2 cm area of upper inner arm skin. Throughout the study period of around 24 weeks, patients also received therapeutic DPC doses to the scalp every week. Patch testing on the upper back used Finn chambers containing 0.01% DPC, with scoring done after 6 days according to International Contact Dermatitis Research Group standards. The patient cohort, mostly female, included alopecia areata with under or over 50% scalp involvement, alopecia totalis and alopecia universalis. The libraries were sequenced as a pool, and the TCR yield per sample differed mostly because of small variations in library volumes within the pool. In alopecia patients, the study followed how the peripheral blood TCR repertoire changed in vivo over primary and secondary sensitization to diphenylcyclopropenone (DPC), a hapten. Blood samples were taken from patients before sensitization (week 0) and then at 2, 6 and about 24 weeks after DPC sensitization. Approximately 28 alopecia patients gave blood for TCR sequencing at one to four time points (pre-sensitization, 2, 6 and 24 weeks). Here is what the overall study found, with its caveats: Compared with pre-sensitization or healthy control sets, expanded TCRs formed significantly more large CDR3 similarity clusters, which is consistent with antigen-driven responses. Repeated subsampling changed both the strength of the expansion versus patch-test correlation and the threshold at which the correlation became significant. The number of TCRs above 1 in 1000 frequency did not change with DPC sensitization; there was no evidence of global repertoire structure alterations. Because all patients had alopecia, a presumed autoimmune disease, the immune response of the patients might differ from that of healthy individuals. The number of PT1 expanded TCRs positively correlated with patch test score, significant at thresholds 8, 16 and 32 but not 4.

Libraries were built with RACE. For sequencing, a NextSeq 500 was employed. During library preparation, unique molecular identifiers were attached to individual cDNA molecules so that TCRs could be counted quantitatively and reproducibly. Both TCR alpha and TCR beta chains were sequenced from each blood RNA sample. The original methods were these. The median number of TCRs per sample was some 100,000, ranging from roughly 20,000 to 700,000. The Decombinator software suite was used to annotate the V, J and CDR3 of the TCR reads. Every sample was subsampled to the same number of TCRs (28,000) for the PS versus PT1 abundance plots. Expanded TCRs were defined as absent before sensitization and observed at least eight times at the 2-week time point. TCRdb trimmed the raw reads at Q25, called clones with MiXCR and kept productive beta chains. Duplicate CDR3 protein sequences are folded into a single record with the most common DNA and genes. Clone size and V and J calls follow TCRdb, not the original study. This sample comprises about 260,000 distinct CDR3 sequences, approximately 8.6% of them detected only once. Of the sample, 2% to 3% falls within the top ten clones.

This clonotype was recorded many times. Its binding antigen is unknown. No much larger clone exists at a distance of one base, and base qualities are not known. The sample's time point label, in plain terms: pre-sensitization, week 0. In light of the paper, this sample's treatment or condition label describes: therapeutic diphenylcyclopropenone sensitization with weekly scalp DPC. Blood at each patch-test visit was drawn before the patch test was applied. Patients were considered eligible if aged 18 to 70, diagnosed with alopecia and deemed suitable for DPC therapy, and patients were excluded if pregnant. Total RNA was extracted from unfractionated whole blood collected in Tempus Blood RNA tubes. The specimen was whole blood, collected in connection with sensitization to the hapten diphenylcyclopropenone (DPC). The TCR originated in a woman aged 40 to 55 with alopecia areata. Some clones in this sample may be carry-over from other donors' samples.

This receptor has the CDR3 CASSQDYSPETQYF. Read as DNA, the sequence is TGCGCCAGCAGCCAAGATTACTCCCCAGAGACCCAGTACTTC. In this chain, TRBV4-3 is recombined with TRBJ2-5, with the D gene uncertain. From the germline V gene, CDR1 is LGHNA and CDR2 is YSLEER. The CDR3 contains 14 residues, cysteine and phenylalanine counted. The read is trimmed to its CDR3 DNA, 42 bases read in frame from base 1. The junction shows trimming of 0 bases on V and 4 bases on J, plus 9 bases between the germline ends.